This is a list of T cell receptor beta chains from one sample in a study of patients and donors after allogeneic stem cell transplantation. One entry per CDR3 protein, called by TCRdb with MiXCR from the RT-PCR reads. The sample lists approximately 200,000 distinct CDR3 sequences; 41% were seen once. The sequenced sample was blood, either unsorted or a sorted T cell fraction (not recorded which). The receptor source for this set is a human donor who was either an allogeneic HSCT recipient or a stem cell or donor lymphocyte infusion donor (not recorded which). It is not recorded whose cells these are; they may come from a transplant donor. The CDR3 runs from the conserved cysteine through the conserved F or W. Fields, in order: V gene, J gene, D gene, clone size, CDR3 DNA, CDR3 protein. D genes are given only for firm matches. Expanded clones get a size class; other rows say once, few or many, or leave the size out.

V gene: TRBV20-1
J gene: TRBJ2-1
D gene: TRBD2
clone size: NA
CDR3 DNA: TGCAGTGCTAGAGCAGCGGGGAGCTACAATGAGCAGTTCTTC
CDR3 protein: CSARAAGSYNEQFF

V gene: TRBV6-5
J gene: TRBJ1-4
D gene: NA
clone size: NA
CDR3 DNA: TGTGCCAGCAGTAACGGACGGCCGAATGAAAAACTGTTTTTT
CDR3 protein: CASSNGRPNEKLFF

V gene: TRBV5-1
J gene: TRBJ2-5
D gene: NA
clone size: NA
CDR3 DNA: TGCGCCAGCAGCTTGCAGGCCGGACAGTACCAAGAGACCCAGTACTTC
CDR3 protein: CASSLQAGQYQETQYF

V gene: TRBV5-1
J gene: TRBJ1-2
D gene: NA
clone size: few
CDR3 DNA: TGCGCCAGCAGCTTGTGGGGTGAAGGCTACACCTTC
CDR3 protein: CASSLWGEGYTF

V gene: TRBV5-1
J gene: TRBJ2-7
D gene: TRBD2
clone size: NA
CDR3 DNA: TGCGCCAGCAGCTTGTCGCTTGTTAGCGGGACCTCCTACGAGCAGTACTTC
CDR3 protein: CASSLSLVSGTSYEQYF

V gene: TRBV20-1
J gene: TRBJ1-2
D gene: NA
clone size: NA
CDR3 DNA: TGCAGTGCTGGGCAGATGTGGCTCGAGGGCTATGGCTACACCTTC
CDR3 protein: CSAGQMWLEGYGYTF

V gene: TRBV20-1
J gene: TRBJ1-1
D gene: NA
clone size: NA
CDR3 DNA: TGCAGTGCTAGAACCGGCCCAGGGAACACTGAAGCTTTCTTT
CDR3 protein: CSARTGPGNTEAFF

V gene: TRBV5-6
J gene: TRBJ2-3
D gene: TRBD2
clone size: NA
CDR3 DNA: TGTGCCAGCAGCTTGGGACTAGCGGGATTGCAACATACGCAGTATTTT
CDR3 protein: CASSLGLAGLQHTQYF

V gene: TRBV4-1
J gene: TRBJ1-4
D gene: NA
clone size: few
CDR3 DNA: TGCGCCAGCAGCCAAGAGACGGTCATTAATGAAAAACTGTTTTTT
CDR3 protein: CASSQETVINEKLFF

V gene: TRBV6-5
J gene: TRBJ2-1
D gene: TRBD2
clone size: NA
CDR3 DNA: TGTGCCAGCAGTTACTCGAACCCCCCAACTAGCGGGAGCAACAATGAGCAGTTCTTC
CDR3 protein: CASSYSNPPTSGSNNEQFF

V gene: TRBV15
J gene: TRBJ1-1
D gene: NA
clone size: NA
CDR3 DNA: TGTGCCACCAGCAGAGAGGACATTGGATTGAACACTGAAGCTTTCTTT
CDR3 protein: CATSREDIGLNTEAFF

V gene: TRBV7-2
J gene: TRBJ2-1
D gene: NA
clone size: NA
CDR3 DNA: TGTGCCAGCAGCTTGGTCCCCGCCTTGGGACTGTCCTACAATGAGCAGTTCTTC
CDR3 protein: CASSLVPALGLSYNEQFF

V gene: TRBV14
J gene: TRBJ2-1
D gene: NA
clone size: once
CDR3 DNA: TGTGCCAGCAGTCCTATTCGTTCAGGGGCCAATGAGCAGTTCTTC
CDR3 protein: CASSPIRSGANEQFF

V gene: TRBV24-1
J gene: TRBJ2-1
D gene: NA
clone size: few
CDR3 DNA: TGTGCCACCAGTGTGGGCCAGGACAATGAGCAGTTCTTC
CDR3 protein: CATSVGQDNEQFF

V gene: TRBV20-1
J gene: TRBJ2-1
D gene: TRBD2
clone size: NA
CDR3 DNA: TGCAGTGCTAGGCCCCGGACTAGCTTCCACAATGAGCAGTTCTTC
CDR3 protein: CSARPRTSFHNEQFF

V gene: TRBV11-2
J gene: TRBJ2-1
D gene: TRBD2
clone size: NA
CDR3 DNA: TGTGCCAGCAGCTTAGCCCGGGGGGTCGGTTGGTTCTTC
CDR3 protein: CASSLARGVGWFF

V gene: TRBV7-2
J gene: TRBJ2-5
D gene: TRBD2
clone size: NA
CDR3 DNA: TGTGCCAGCAGTTCGACTAGCGGGAGGGTGAGGAAGACCCAGTACTTC
CDR3 protein: CASSSTSGRVRKTQYF

V gene: TRBV29-1
J gene: TRBJ1-1
D gene: NA
clone size: NA
CDR3 DNA: TGCAGCGTTGTGTCGGGCCTGAACACTGAAGCTTTCTTT
CDR3 protein: CSVVSGLNTEAFF

V gene: TRBV7-9
J gene: TRBJ2-5
D gene: NA
clone size: NA
CDR3 DNA: TGTGCCAGCAGCTCCTCGGCGTACCAAGAGACCCAGTACTTC
CDR3 protein: CASSSSAYQETQYF

V gene: TRBV20-1
J gene: TRBJ1-2
D gene: TRBD1
clone size: NA
CDR3 DNA: TGCAGTGGTCCCGACAGGGACGACTATGGCTACACCTTC
CDR3 protein: CSGPDRDDYGYTF

V gene: TRBV7-2
J gene: TRBJ2-3
D gene: TRBD2
clone size: NA
CDR3 DNA: TGTGCCAGCAGCTACGATAGCGGGGGAGATACGCAGTATTTT
CDR3 protein: CASSYDSGGDTQYF

V gene: TRBV6-5
J gene: TRBJ2-1
D gene: NA
clone size: few
CDR3 DNA: TGTGCCAGCAGTTACTCGATCGCGGGGACTGGGAATGAGCAGTTCTTC
CDR3 protein: CASSYSIAGTGNEQFF

V gene: TRBV4-2
J gene: TRBJ1-1
D gene: NA
clone size: NA
CDR3 DNA: TGTGCCAGCAGCCAAGATTACCCCGTTGAGATGCGTGTTGAAGCTTTCTTT
CDR3 protein: CASSQDYPVEMRVEAFF

V gene: TRBV5-1
J gene: TRBJ1-2
D gene: TRBD1
clone size: NA
CDR3 DNA: TGCGCCAGCAGCCCGGGACAGAGCTGGTATGGCTACACCTTC
CDR3 protein: CASSPGQSWYGYTF

V gene: TRBV4-3
J gene: TRBJ1-6
D gene: NA
clone size: NA
CDR3 DNA: TGCGCCAGCAGCCCTTCCAGCTCTTCAAGACCCCTCCACTTT
CDR3 protein: CASSPSSSSRPLHF

V gene: TRBV12-3/TRBV12-4
J gene: TRBJ1-2
D gene: NA
clone size: few
CDR3 DNA: TGTGCCAGCAGACACCTCCCCGTAGGCGGGGACTATGGCTACACCTTC
CDR3 protein: CASRHLPVGGDYGYTF

V gene: TRBV5-5
J gene: TRBJ1-5
D gene: NA
clone size: NA
CDR3 DNA: TGTGCCAGCAGCTTGACAGACAATAGCAATCAGCCCCAGCATTTT
CDR3 protein: CASSLTDNSNQPQHF

V gene: TRBV4-1
J gene: TRBJ1-1
D gene: NA
clone size: NA
CDR3 DNA: TGCGCCAGCAGCCAAGATGCGCAGGGCGACACTGAAGCTTTCTTT
CDR3 protein: CASSQDAQGDTEAFF

V gene: TRBV3-1
J gene: TRBJ1-2
D gene: NA
clone size: NA
CDR3 DNA: TGTGCCAGCAGCCAAGGTACAGGATCAAACTATGGCTACACCTTC
CDR3 protein: CASSQGTGSNYGYTF

V gene: TRBV13
J gene: TRBJ1-6
D gene: NA
clone size: few
CDR3 DNA: TGTGCCAGCAGCTTTAGGGGAAGTAATTCACCCCTCCACTTT
CDR3 protein: CASSFRGSNSPLHF

V gene: TRBV9
J gene: TRBJ1-6
D gene: NA
clone size: NA
CDR3 DNA: TGTGCCAGCAGCGCACAGGGAGGCTATAATTCACCCCTCCACTTT
CDR3 protein: CASSAQGGYNSPLHF

V gene: TRBV5-1
J gene: TRBJ1-5
D gene: NA
clone size: NA
CDR3 DNA: TGCGCCAGCAGCTTGGTGGGACGGTCTAATCAGCCCCAGCATTTT
CDR3 protein: CASSLVGRSNQPQHF

V gene: TRBV6-5
J gene: TRBJ2-2
D gene: TRBD1
clone size: NA
CDR3 DNA: TGTGCCAGCAGCAGGACAGGGGCCAACACCGGGGAGCTGTTTTTT
CDR3 protein: CASSRTGANTGELFF

V gene: TRBV18
J gene: TRBJ2-5
D gene: NA
clone size: once
CDR3 DNA: TGTGCCAGCTCACCCCACGAGACCCAGTACTTC
CDR3 protein: CASSPHETQYF

V gene: TRBV7-9
J gene: TRBJ1-2
D gene: NA
clone size: NA
CDR3 DNA: TGTGCCAGCAGCCCCGACACGGGACTGAATGGCTACACCTTC
CDR3 protein: CASSPDTGLNGYTF

V gene: TRBV15
J gene: TRBJ1-2
D gene: NA
clone size: few
CDR3 DNA: TGTGCCACCAGCAGCACCGGGACAAATGGCTACACCTTC
CDR3 protein: CATSSTGTNGYTF

V gene: TRBV3-1
J gene: TRBJ2-7
D gene: NA
clone size: NA
CDR3 DNA: TGTGCCAGCAGCCAAGGGTCCACACCCACCTACGAGCAGTACTTC
CDR3 protein: CASSQGSTPTYEQYF

V gene: TRBV29-1
J gene: TRBJ2-1
D gene: TRBD1
clone size: NA
CDR3 DNA: TGCAGCGCTACCGGGACAGGGGACAATGAGCAGTTCTTC
CDR3 protein: CSATGTGDNEQFF

V gene: TRBV29-1
J gene: TRBJ2-1
D gene: TRBD2
clone size: many
CDR3 DNA: TGCAGCGTTGAGGGCTTTACGGTGGCTAGCGGGCTATACAATGAGCAGTTCTTC
CDR3 protein: CSVEGFTVASGLYNEQFF

V gene: TRBV7-2
J gene: TRBJ1-3
D gene: NA
clone size: few
CDR3 DNA: TGTGCCAGCAGCTTAGCTGCCAGTTCCAACACCATATATTTT
CDR3 protein: CASSLAASSNTIYF

V gene: TRBV4-2
J gene: TRBJ2-2
D gene: TRBD2
clone size: once
CDR3 DNA: TGTGCCAGCAGCCAACCTCTCCCCTCTAGCGGGACGGGGGAGCTGTTTTTT
CDR3 protein: CASSQPLPSSGTGELFF

V gene: TRBV5-8
J gene: TRBJ1-1
D gene: NA
clone size: once
CDR3 DNA: TGTGCCAGCAGTCCAGGACGGAGCACTGAAGCTTTCTTT
CDR3 protein: CASSPGRSTEAFF

V gene: TRBV7-3
J gene: TRBJ1-1
D gene: NA
clone size: NA
CDR3 DNA: TGTGCCAGCAGCTTACGAGGGGAGGGCCCCAGCTCTGAAGCTTTCTTT
CDR3 protein: CASSLRGEGPSSEAFF

V gene: TRBV4-1
J gene: TRBJ1-2
D gene: NA
clone size: few
CDR3 DNA: TGCGCCAGCAGCCAAGATTGGGACCGCCCAAAATTTGGCTACACCTTC
CDR3 protein: CASSQDWDRPKFGYTF

V gene: TRBV3-1
J gene: TRBJ2-1
D gene: NA
clone size: NA
CDR3 DNA: TGTGCCAGCAGCCAAGTTTCCGGGACAACCTCCTACAATGAGCAGTTCTTC
CDR3 protein: CASSQVSGTTSYNEQFF

V gene: TRBV6-2/TRBV6-3
J gene: TRBJ1-1
D gene: NA
clone size: few
CDR3 DNA: TGTGCCAGCTCCGCGGGGCGGAAGCCCAACACTGAAGCTTTCTTT
CDR3 protein: CASSAGRKPNTEAFF

V gene: TRBV2
J gene: TRBJ2-2
D gene: NA
clone size: NA
CDR3 DNA: TGTGCCAGCAGTGGCCGGAGGGGGCGAACCGGGGAGCTGTTTTTT
CDR3 protein: CASSGRRGRTGELFF

V gene: TRBV28
J gene: TRBJ2-5
D gene: NA
clone size: few
CDR3 DNA: TGTGCCAGCAGTTTTCTTGTAGGAGAGACCCAGTACTTC
CDR3 protein: CASSFLVGETQYF

V gene: TRBV21-1
J gene: TRBJ1-2
D gene: NA
clone size: few
CDR3 DNA: TGTGCCAGCAGCAAAGTCCGGGACCGTTATGGCTACACCTTC
CDR3 protein: CASSKVRDRYGYTF

V gene: TRBV3-1
J gene: TRBJ2-3
D gene: NA
clone size: many
CDR3 DNA: TGTGCCAGCAGCCAAGCCAGGGGGGGTACGCAGTATTTT
CDR3 protein: CASSQARGGTQYF

V gene: TRBV7-3
J gene: TRBJ1-1
D gene: NA
clone size: NA
CDR3 DNA: TGTGCCAGCAGCTTCAGGGAGTCGGACACTGAAGCTTTCTTT
CDR3 protein: CASSFRESDTEAFF

V gene: TRBV27
J gene: TRBJ2-2
D gene: NA
clone size: NA
CDR3 DNA: TGTGCCAGCAGTAAGCCGAACACCGGGGAGCTGTTTTTT
CDR3 protein: CASSKPNTGELFF

V gene: TRBV5-5
J gene: TRBJ1-4
D gene: TRBD1
clone size: NA
CDR3 DNA: TGTGCCAGCAGTTTCCCCGGGACAGGGAGTGAAAAACTGTTTTTT
CDR3 protein: CASSFPGTGSEKLFF

V gene: TRBV7-2
J gene: TRBJ2-7
D gene: NA
clone size: NA
CDR3 DNA: TGTGCCAGCAGCTTAGCGAGGGGTTCCTACGAGCAGTACTTC
CDR3 protein: CASSLARGSYEQYF

V gene: TRBV7-2
J gene: TRBJ1-1
D gene: NA
clone size: NA
CDR3 DNA: TGTGCCAGCAGGCTCGGGGGGCTACCCCCTGAAGCTTTCTTT
CDR3 protein: CASRLGGLPPEAFF

V gene: TRBV6-5
J gene: TRBJ2-1
D gene: NA
clone size: once
CDR3 DNA: TGTGCCAGCAGCCACTTTGGGTCTTCCCACAATGAGCAGTTCTTC
CDR3 protein: CASSHFGSSHNEQFF